One and the same sample provided the 16 T cell receptor beta chains below, sequenced in a study of vaccination effects on CD4 cells after COVID-19 (dated by TCRdb to between 2021 and 2024). The antigens of these receptors remain unknown. In the ViraFEST assay, PBMC were stimulated with viral peptide pools, and TCR sequencing was then used to find antigen-specific CD4+ T cell clonotypes based on their expansion. After about 10 days of culture, CD4+ T cells were isolated with the EasySep CD4+ T cell isolation kit. None of the healthy vaccine recipients had a prior SARS-CoV-2 infection, which was confirmed by nucleocapsid antibody tests that came back negative both before and after vaccination. Library preparation employed the immunoSEQ multiplex PCR assay. The table comes from immuneACCESS by way of TCRdb, which keeps in-frame sequences with V and J called. Part of the clones is missing from these tables; in studies checked, under half for an unresolved V gene and the rest for unknown reasons. This sample lists more than 30,000 clones; 60% to 80% were detected once. The top ten hold 14% to 15% of the sample.

This material consisted of CD4+ T cells from PBMCs cultured with HCoV-OC43 spike peptides, taken before COVID-19 vaccination. According to the study, the label for this sample's cell subset or site signals: HCoV-OC43 spike overlapping peptide pool stimulation. The receptors stem from a human donor who received a COVID-19 vaccine.

The V gene is TRBV5-1, the J gene TRBJ2-6; D remains ambiguous. Germline V lookup: CDR1 SGHRS, CDR2 YFSETQ. This CDR3 contains 14 residues. The V gene lost 1 base and the J gene lost 6 bases, with 8 bases spanning the gap. The CDR3 DNA is TGCGCCAGCAGCTTGACTGGGGAGGCCAACGTCCTGACTTTC. Amino acids: CASSLTGEANVLTF.

The genes are TRBV9 and TRBJ2-5; maybe TRBD2 (5 bases). V shed 2 bases and J shed 5 bases, with 13 bases lying between them. Germline CDR1 and CDR2: SGDLS and YYNGEE. CDR3 length: 14 amino acids. CDR3 DNA: TGTGCCAGCAGCGTGACTAACAGAGGGGAGACCCAGTACTTC. Its protein is CASSVTNRGETQYF.

This chain links TRBV18 with TRBJ2-5; possible D gene TRBD1, 6 bases. Germline assignment: CDR1 KGHSH and CDR2 LQKENI. There are 15 residues in the CDR3. V lost 2 bases to trimming and J lost 5 bases, with 15 bases between them. The CDR3 DNA reads as TGTGCCAGCTCACCATTGGGCCAGGGGCCGGAGACCCAGTACTTC. This gives the protein CASSPLGQGPETQYF.

This clone was found many times. The V gene is TRBV5-5, the J gene TRBJ2-7; D is unclear. Looked up from germline, CDR1 is SGHKS and CDR2 is YYEKEE (reference sequence). V lost 4 bases and J lost 3, with 11 bases in between. This CDR3 is built from 13 residues. CDR3 loop: CASSTLPDYEQYF. The CDR3 DNA follows: TGTGCCAGCAGCACCCTGCCAGACTACGAGCAGTACTTC.

The rearrangement links TRBV29-1 to TRBJ1-5, with 9 bases identical to TRBD1. The V gene's germline CDR1 is SQVTM and CDR2 ANQGSEA. With V trimmed by 6 bases and J by 7 bases, 4 bases remained unmatched. This CDR3 has 12 amino acids. The CDR3, as DNA: TGCAGCGTAGGACAGGGGCGACAGCCCCAGCATTTT. Encoded protein: CSVGQGRQPQHF.

The chain is built from TRBV27 and TRBJ2-2; D call uncertain. The CDR3 consists of 15 residues. Trimming shortened V by 5 bases and J by 5 bases, and 15 bases separated the two germline ends. Per germline, CDR1 MNHEY and CDR2 SMNVEV (reference sequence). CDR3 nucleotide sequence: TGTGCCAGCAGTCCCTCCCTGGCTGGGACCGGGGAGCTGTTTTTT. The encoded protein is CASSPSLAGTGELFF.

This rearrangement joins TRBV3-1 (or the pseudogene TRBV3-2) to TRBJ2-7, with 10 bases that match TRBD2. V dropped 0 bases and J dropped 5; count of bases not matched to a gene: 4. Germline V gives CDR1 LGHDT, CDR2 YNNKEL (reference sequence). This CDR3 region has 15 residues. In nucleotides, the CDR3 is TGTGCCAGCAGCCAAGATTCTAGCGGGAGAAACGAGCAGTACTTC. It is translated as CASSQDSSGRNEQYF.

The CDR3 sequence: CASSLGTAQNYGYTF. CDR3 DNA: TGCGCCAGCAGCTTGGGGACAGCACAAAACTATGGCTACACCTTC. The V gene is TRBV5-1, the J gene TRBJ1-2, with D tentatively TRBD1 (6 bases). V lost 0 bases, J lost 2 bases, and 11 bases lay in between. Germline CDR1 and CDR2: SGHRS and YFSETQ. The CDR3 runs to 15 residues.

V usage is TRBV6-5 and J usage is TRBJ2-1, with D possibly matching TRBD2 (7 bases). V was pared by 0 bases and J by 9 bases, with 15 bases between. The CDR3 is 15 residues long. The germline V gene encodes CDR1 MNHEY and CDR2 SVGAGI. The CDR3: CASSYSGGQTSEQFF. CDR3 nucleotide sequence: TGTGCCAGCAGTTACTCGGGGGGGCAGACGAGTGAGCAGTTCTTC.

This clone has just a few counts. V is TRBV4-2 and J is TRBJ2-3; TRBD2 agrees at 8 bases. The CDR3 runs 15 residues. Germline-derived CDR1 and CDR2 are LGHNA and YNFKEQ. Losses at the gene ends were 0 bases for V and 6 bases for J; bases not matched to a gene: 5. In nucleotides, the CDR3 is TGTGCCAGCAGCCAAGATCGGGGGGGCGTTGATACGCAGTATTTT. This encodes CASSQDRGGVDTQYF.

The chain has TRBV5-1 and TRBJ2-3; 7 bases align to TRBD2. From germline, CDR1 is SGHRS and CDR2 YFSETQ. Trimming removed 5 bases from V and 6 bases from J; junction bases left unmatched: 9. The CDR3 has 14 amino acids. As DNA, the CDR3 is TGCGCCAGCAGTCAAGCGGGGAGGTTGGATACGCAGTATTTT. It codes for CASSQAGRLDTQYF. The full variable domain, completed using reference TRBV5-1 and TRBJ2-3, is KAGVTQTPRYLIKTRGQQVTLSCSPISGHRSVSWYQQTPGQGLQFLFEYFSETQRNKGNFPGRFSGRQFSNSRSEMNVSTLELGDSALYLCASSQAGRLDTQYFGPGTRLTVL.

This chain links TRBV18 with TRBJ2-1, with D possibly TRBD2 on 7 matching bases. The CDR3 loop spans 15 amino acids. The ends were cut back, 2 bases at V and 10 bases at J, with 18 bases in the middle. Germline values: CDR1 KGHSH, CDR2 LQKENI. The CDR3 sequence: CASSPSNKGGREQFF. In nucleotides, the CDR3 is TGTGCCAGCTCACCATCGAATAAGGGGGGGCGGGAGCAGTTCTTC.

V and J are TRBV4-1 and TRBJ2-5; D assignment may be TRBD1 or TRBD2 (6 bases each). Looked up from germline, CDR1 is MGHRA and CDR2 is YSYEKL. Trimming shortened V by 7 bases and J by 1 base, and 16 bases separated the two germline ends. The CDR3 runs 15 residues. The CDR3 is CASKQTGASQETQYF. In nucleotides, the CDR3 is TGCGCCAGCAAACAGACGGGGGCCTCCCAAGAGACCCAGTACTTC.

For the CDR3, the DNA is TGTGCCAGTAGTATTATGGGGGAAGGCCTTGGAAACACCATATATTTT. Its protein product is CASSIMGEGLGNTIYF. The rearrangement uses TRBV19 and TRBJ1-3; D might be TRBD1 (5 bases). Germline V gives CDR1 LNHDA, CDR2 SQIVND (reference sequence). Trimming removed 3 bases at V and 3 bases at J, with 15 bases between. The CDR3 runs to 16 residues.

The chain joins TRBV9 to TRBJ2-7; 10 bases agree with TRBD1. This CDR3 is built from 16 residues. Germline CDR1 and CDR2: SGDLS and YYNGEE. Trimming took 4 bases from V and 3 from J; bases not matched to a gene: 10. CDR3 sequence: CASSPTRDRGFYEQYF. DNA of the CDR3: TGTGCCAGCAGCCCCACCAGGGACAGGGGTTTCTACGAGCAGTACTTC.

This sequence joins TRBV27 and TRBJ2-1; D is possibly TRBD1 (6 bases). Trimming cost V 3 bases and J 5 bases, with 11 bases left between them. Germline V lookup: CDR1 MNHEY, CDR2 SMNVEV (reference sequence). This CDR3 comprises 14 residues. The CDR3 sequence is CASSFYGQNNEQFF. The DNA of the CDR3 is TGTGCCAGCAGTTTCTATGGACAGAACAATGAGCAGTTCTTC.